This TCR beta chain was obtained from a study of blood T cell repertoires in COVID-19. The length of the CDR3 is 14 residues. The germline CDR1 and CDR2 sequences are GTSNPN and SVGIG (reference sequence). The V and J ends lost 2 bases and 9 bases, in that order; junction bases with no gene match: 7. Sequenced by immunoSEQ multiplex PCR; TCRdb stores in-frame clones only, minus some. The sample carries some 110,000 clones, over 70% recorded once. The clonotype was recovered from a human donor with acute or convalescent COVID-19. The donor label of this sample is uncertain. Sequences were obtained from peripheral blood. V gene TRBV30 combines with J gene TRBJ1-5, with 10 bases fitting TRBD1. The CDR3 is CAWSRDRGFAPQHF. CDR3 coding DNA: TGTGCCTGGAGTAGGGACAGGGGTTTTGCGCCCCAGCATTTT.